The 26 T cell receptor beta chains below all came from one sample that was sequenced in a study of neurological immune-mediated disorders. MiXCR, applied by TCRdb to the 5' RACE reads, yields one record per CDR3 protein. The table has 20,000 to 30,000 distinct CDR3 sequences, under 15% seen once. The sequenced sample was PBMCs. The source is a woman aged 40 to 55 with HTLV-1-associated myelopathy (HAM/TSP).

By share of the sample, this clonotype is medium-sized (0.01 to 0.1%). The CDR3 sequence: CATSRDSGQTRIQETQYF. In DNA form, the CDR3 reads TGTGCCACCAGCAGAGATAGCGGACAGACCCGTATCCAAGAGACCCAGTACTTC. The chain joins TRBV15 to TRBJ2-5; the D call may be TRBD1 or TRBD2 (6 bases each). V was pared by 0 bases and J by 1 base, with 18 bases between. The CDR3 covers 18 residues. Germline V CDR1 and CDR2: LNHNV, YYDKDF (reference sequence). Based on the CDR3 plus reference TRBV15 and TRBJ2-5, the full variable domain is DAMVIQNPRYQVTQFGKPVTLSCSQTLNHNVMYWYQQKSSQAPKLLFHYYDKDFNNEADTPDNFQSRRPNTSFCFLDIRSPGLGDTAMYLCATSRDSGQTRIQETQYFGPGTRLLVL.

This clonotype was observed many times. This chain links TRBV9 with TRBJ2-3; 7 bases line up with TRBD2. Trimming removed 0 bases from V and 3 bases from J; junction bases left unmatched: 10. Germline CDR1 and CDR2: SGDLS and YYNGEE. This CDR3 contains 17 residues. The CDR3 DNA reads TGTGCCAGCAGCGTAGGCGCGGACGCGGGGGTGACAGATACGCAGTATTTT. It codes for CASSVGADAGVTDTQYF.

The V call is TRBV18, the J call TRBJ1-2; D not certain. V gave up 2 bases and J gave up 5 bases, with 15 bases separating them. The CDR3 has 15 residues. In germline, CDR1 is KGHSH, CDR2 LQKENI. Here the CDR3 DNA reads TGTGCCAGCTCACCAAAGGCTGCAGGAGGGTATGGCTACACCTTC. It yields the protein CASSPKAAGGYGYTF.

This clonotype was picked up many times. CDR3 sequence reads: CASGPQGSSYEQYF. The DNA of the CDR3 is TGTGCCAGCGGCCCCCAGGGAAGCTCCTACGAGCAGTACTTC. The chain uses TRBV5-6 and TRBJ2-7; weak D call: TRBD1 (5 bases). The V gene's germline CDR1 is SGHDT and CDR2 YYEEEE. The CDR3 is 14 residues long. The V and J ends lost 7 bases and 0 bases respectively, with 14 bases between them.

J is TRBJ2-1 and V is TRBV12-3 or TRBV12-4, with TRBD1 as a possible D gene (6 bases). This CDR3 region has 15 residues. Trimming shortened V by 7 bases and J by 2 bases, and 15 bases separated the two germline ends. CDR3 nucleotide sequence: TGTGCCAGCACCCCAGGGGTCGGCCCCTACAATGAGCAGTTCTTC. This codes for CASTPGVGPYNEQFF.

This clonotype was picked up a small number of times. Given a much more abundant clone one base away, this may be a read error. CDR3 amino acids: CASSKSRHSIF. CDR3 sequence (DNA): TGTGCCAGCAGTAAGAGTCGTCACAGTATCTTC. The rearrangement joins TRBV6-2 or TRBV6-3 to TRBJ2-7, with D unclear. Germline lookup yields CDR1 MNHEY and CDR2 SVGEGT. The CDR3 sequence is 11 residues long.

In its sample, this clonotype was seen many times. The DNA of the CDR3 is TGCGCCAGCAGCCCTGGGGCAGCTAATCAGCCCCAGCATTTT. Translation: CASSPGAANQPQHF. The chain links TRBV5-1 to TRBJ1-5; TRBD1 might be the D (5 bases). This CDR3 has 14 residues. Germline V gives CDR1 SGHRS, CDR2 YFSETQ. Trimming removed 4 bases at V and 4 bases at J, with 12 bases between.

This clonotype was detected ten times or more. This sequence joins TRBV20-1 and TRBJ2-7; 8 bases fit TRBD2. Germline V gene lookup returns CDR1 DFQATT and CDR2 SNEGSKA (reference sequence). This CDR3 contains 15 residues. The J segment lost 3 bases and the V segment lost 6 bases, leaving 13 bases of the junction unmatched. The CDR3 bases are TGCAGTGCCCCCCCCCTCGCGCGGGGGGACTACGAGCAGTACTTC. Residues: CSAPPLARGDYEQYF.

This clonotype has at least ten counts. J is TRBJ1-3 and V is TRBV20-1; 8 bases map to TRBD1. The trim removed 6 bases at V and 8 bases at J, leaving 15 bases unmatched. Germline V gene lookup returns CDR1 DFQATT and CDR2 SNEGSKA (reference sequence). This CDR3 is 15 amino acids long. The CDR3 loop is CSAIDETGVLDTIYF. In nucleotides, the CDR3 is TGCAGTGCAATAGATGAGACAGGGGTTCTAGACACCATATATTTT.

In its sample, this clonotype is medium-sized. The CDR3 loop reads CASSLGTGKNIQYF. The CDR3 DNA reads TGCGCCAGCAGCTTGGGGACAGGGAAAAACATTCAGTACTTC. The rearrangement uses TRBV5-1 and TRBJ2-4; 8 bases are shared with TRBD1. The CDR3 runs 14 residues. The germline gives CDR1 SGHRS, CDR2 YFSETQ. J was trimmed by 4 bases and V by 0 bases; bases with no gene match: 0. The complete variable domain, with remaining parts taken from reference TRBV5-1 and TRBJ2-4, reads KAGVTQTPRYLIKTRGQQVTLSCSPISGHRSVSWYQQTPGQGLQFLFEYFSETQRNKGNFPGRFSGRQFSNSRSEMNVSTLELGDSALYLCASSLGTGKNIQYFGAGTRLSVL.

This clonotype was recorded many times. The genes are TRBV5-1 and TRBJ2-1, with 8 bases identical to TRBD2. V dropped 2 bases and J dropped 6; count of bases not matched to a gene: 7. Germline loops: CDR1 SGHRS, CDR2 YFSETQ. CDR3 length: 15 residues. The CDR3 nucleotides are TGCGCCAGCAGCTTCGGGACTAGTTTCCGCAATGAGCAGTTCTTC. This encodes CASSFGTSFRNEQFF.

This clonotype appeared many times. The rearrangement uses TRBV11-2 and TRBJ2-1; 10 bases agree with TRBD2. Germline CDR1 reads SGHAT; CDR2 reads FQNNGV. V lost 5 bases, J lost 5 bases, and 6 bases stayed unmatched. CDR3 size: 15 residues. The CDR3 sequence: CASSRRTSGHNEQFF. CDR3 nucleotide sequence: TGTGCCAGCAGCCGTAGGACTAGCGGTCACAATGAGCAGTTCTTC.

This clonotype was detected many times. The chain couples TRBV12-3 or TRBV12-4 to TRBJ2-3; D call uncertain. The CDR3 has 14 residues. The V end lost 8 bases, the J end lost 0 bases, and 12 bases lay between the germline ends. Here the CDR3 reads CASAGVTSTDTQYF. The CDR3 DNA sequence: TGTGCCAGCGCAGGTGTTACTAGCACAGATACGCAGTATTTT.

The table lists this clonotype with many counts. The J gene is TRBJ1-1, the V gene TRBV5-6; D is possibly TRBD1 (6 bases). Trimming cost V 0 bases and J 5 bases, with 17 bases left between them. Germline values: CDR1 SGHDT, CDR2 YYEEEE. The CDR3 is 16 amino acids. The CDR3 coding sequence is TGTGCCAGCAGCTTGGGGTTTGGGGGCTGGGAGACTGAAGCTTTCTTT. It codes for CASSLGFGGWETEAFF. Complete variable domain (other parts from reference TRBV5-6 and TRBJ1-1): DAGVTQSPTHLIKTRGQQVTLRCSPKSGHDTVSWYQQALGQGPQFIFQYYEEEERQRGNFPDRFSGHQFPNYSSELNVNALLLGDSALYLCASSLGFGGWETEAFFGQGTRLTVV.

Concerning this clonotype: One end of the junction fails to match germline, which may point to a read error. J is TRBJ2-3 and V is TRBV24-1; D is uncertain. Germline loops: CDR1 KGHDR, CDR2 SFDVKD. The CDR3 spans 15 residues. This CDR3 reads CATSRSVSGTYTQYF. CDR3 DNA: TGTGCCACCAGCCGCAGCGTCAGTGGCACATATACGCAGTATTTT.

This clonotype occurred many times. The rearrangement links TRBV2 to TRBJ2-2, with 12 bases identical to TRBD2. There are 18 residues in the CDR3. Germline V gives CDR1 SNHLY, CDR2 FYNNEI. J was trimmed by 0 bases and V by 2 bases; bases with no gene match: 4. CDR3 amino acids: CASSERLAGAPNTGELFF. CDR3 DNA sequence: TGTGCCAGCAGTGAACGACTAGCGGGGGCCCCGAACACCGGGGAGCTGTTTTTT.

This clonotype was seen ten or more times. The chain is built from TRBV5-1 and TRBJ2-7; the D gene is possibly TRBD2 (5 bases). This CDR3 is built from 13 residues. Germline-derived CDR1 and CDR2 are SGHRS and YFSETQ. V lost 0 bases and J 6 bases, leaving 10 bases between the germline ends. CDR3 protein: CASSLERALEQYF. CDR3 in DNA: TGCGCCAGCAGCTTGGAGAGGGCGCTCGAGCAGTACTTC.

About this clonotype itself: The CDR3 end shows no conserved phenylalanine or tryptophan, and so a read error is likely. The limits of the CDR3 on the DNA are not certain, so only TCRdb's listed CDR3 is given. The chain employs TRBV3-1 and TRBJ2-1; the table's D gene call, TRBD2, was not cross checked with the DNA. The CDR3 is 15 residues long, counting both termini. The germline V gene has CDR1 LGHDT and CDR2 YNNKEL (reference sequence). CDR3 region: CASSRTSGGGLKQIL.

This clonotype occurred many times. The chain employs TRBV7-9 and TRBJ2-5; D gene ambiguous. V dropped 5 bases and J dropped 4 bases, with 14 bases sitting between them. This CDR3 is built from 14 residues. From germline, CDR1 is SEHNR and CDR2 FQNEAQ (reference sequence). CDR3 amino acids: CASSPTLVLETQYF. CDR3 DNA sequence: TGTGCCAGCAGCCCAACCTTAGTACTAGAGACCCAGTACTTC.

V usage is TRBV12-3 or TRBV12-4 and J usage is TRBJ2-5; possibly TRBD1 or TRBD2 for D (6 bases each). The length of the CDR3 is 13 residues. V shed 6 bases and J shed 7 bases, with 15 bases lying between them. In DNA, the CDR3 is TGTGCCAGCAGCCTAGGGGGGCTGGGGACCCAGTACTTC. It is translated as CASSLGGLGTQYF.

This clonotype was found many times. The V and J genes are TRBV4-3 and TRBJ2-6; 7 bases are a match to TRBD1. The germline gives CDR1 LGHNA, CDR2 YSLEER. Trimming cost V 3 bases and J 2 bases; bases outside gene matches: 22. The CDR3 extends over 22 amino acids. CDR3: CASSQGRTGAQVSIPGANVLTF. DNA for the CDR3: TGCGCCAGCAGCCAGGGGCGCACAGGGGCTCAGGTGTCAATTCCTGGGGCCAACGTCCTGACTTTC.

At least ten counts were recorded for this clonotype. The V and J genes are TRBV29-1 and TRBJ2-5; 11 nucleotides match TRBD1. CDR3 length: 13 residues. V was clipped by 7 bases and J by 5 bases; unmatched bases: 6. Germline V CDR1 and CDR2: SQVTM, ANQGSEA. CDR3 nucleotides: TGCAGCGCTGGACAGGGGGCGGAGGAGACCCAGTACTTC. Residues: CSAGQGAEETQYF. Full variable domain (missing parts from reference TRBV29-1 and TRBJ2-5): SAVISQKPSRDICQRGTSLTIQCQVDSQVTMMFWYRQQPGQSLTLIATANQGSEATYESGFVIDKFPISRPNLTFSTLTVSNMSPEDSSIYLCSAGQGAEETQYFGPGTRLLVL.

This clonotype was seen many times. This rearrangement joins TRBV28 to TRBJ2-3; D could derive from TRBD1 or TRBD2 (5 bases each). The CDR3 runs to 15 residues. The germline V gene encodes CDR1 MDHEN and CDR2 SYDVKM. Trimming cost V 6 bases and J 5 bases, with 18 bases left between them. The CDR3, as DNA: TGTGCCAGCAGCCAAACGGGGCAGTTTCGAGATACGCAGTATTTT. This translates into CASSQTGQFRDTQYF. Full variable domain (missing parts from reference TRBV28 and TRBJ2-3): DVKVTQSSRYLVKRTGEKVFLECVQDMDHENMFWYRQDPGLGLRLIYFSYDVKMKEKGDIPEGYSVSREKKERFSLILESASTNQTSMYLCASSQTGQFRDTQYFGPGTRLTVL.

The rearrangement links TRBV10-3 to TRBJ1-5; no clear D gene. The CDR3 contains 13 residues. V was cut by 3 bases and J by 10 bases, with 13 bases left in between. Per germline, CDR1 ENHRY and CDR2 SYGVKD. CDR3 bases: TGTGCCATCAGTGATGCAGTGGACCATCCCCAGCATTTT. Amino acid sequence: CAISDAVDHPQHF.

This clonotype appeared many times. The rearrangement joins TRBV12-3 or TRBV12-4 to TRBJ1-3; perhaps TRBD1 as D (5 bases). Trimming took 6 bases from V and 2 from J, leaving 8 bases between them. The CDR3 consists of 13 residues. In nucleotides, the CDR3 is TGTGCCAGCAGGGGGACGGCTGGAAACACCATATATTTT. It yields the protein CASRGTAGNTIYF.

In its sample, this clonotype was seen many times. The chain couples TRBV27 to TRBJ1-5; D uncertain. Germline values: CDR1 MNHEY, CDR2 SMNVEV (reference sequence). Trimming left V 8 bases short and J 0 bases short, with 14 bases between. The CDR3 extends over 15 amino acids. CDR3 loop: CASRPLDFSNQPQHF. CDR3 sequence (DNA): TGTGCCAGCCGACCACTAGACTTTAGCAATCAGCCCCAGCATTTT.